A single sample gave rise to the 20 T cell receptor beta chains below, sequenced in a study of early T cells in non-severe SARS-CoV-2 infection. TCRdb independently ran MiXCR on the 5' RACE reads; one entry per CDR3 protein. Of about 49,000 distinct CDR3 sequences listed, 10% to 15% were seen once; the top ten hold about 8.9%. Source material: whole blood. The source of these receptors is an adult who was a healthcare worker with PCR-confirmed SARS-CoV-2 infection or an uninfected control (not recorded which).

The table lists this clonotype with many counts. The genes are TRBV20-1 and TRBJ2-1, with TRBD2 identical over 8 bases. Germline lookup yields CDR1 DFQATT and CDR2 SNEGSKA (reference sequence). The CDR3 runs to 15 residues. Trimming at V came to 6 bases and at J to 0 bases, leaving 7 bases not matched to a gene. CDR3 in DNA: TGCAGTGCCATTAGCGGGATGAGCTCCTACAATGAGCAGTTCTTC. Translating gives CSAISGMSSYNEQFF.

In its sample, this clonotype was seen many times. The gene calls are TRBV20-1 and TRBJ2-1; 12 bases agree with TRBD2. The germline gives CDR1 DFQATT, CDR2 SNEGSKA (reference sequence). This CDR3 has 16 amino acids. Unmatched junction bases numbered 3, after V lost 3 bases and J lost 0 bases. The CDR3 nucleotides read TGCAGTGCTAGTGGACTAGCGGGACGCTCCTACAATGAGCAGTTCTTC. As protein: CSASGLAGRSYNEQFF.

This clonotype turned up a few times. The genes are TRBV27 and TRBJ2-4; the D call may be TRBD1 or TRBD2 (5 bases each). Between the trimmed V and J ends, which lost 6 bases and 9 bases, there was a span of 9 bases. The CDR3 consists of 11 residues. Germline values: CDR1 MNHEY, CDR2 SMNVEV (reference sequence). The CDR3 nucleotides read TGTGCCAGCAGAGAGGGGATCATTCAGTACTTC. Protein sequence: CASREGIIQYF.

This clonotype was seen more than once but under ten times. The rearrangement links TRBV4-1 to TRBJ2-7; TRBD1 agrees at 12 bases. V dropped 1 base and J dropped 5; count of bases not matched to a gene: 9. Germline V CDR1 and CDR2: MGHRA, YSYEKL. The CDR3 is 17 amino acids. The CDR3 region has the DNA TGCGCCAGCAGCCAAGGCCCGGGACAGGGGGCTAGTAACGAGCAGTACTTC. Protein: CASSQGPGQGASNEQYF.

This clonotype came up many times. This sequence joins TRBV7-9 and TRBJ1-3; D uncertain. Germline loops: CDR1 SEHNR, CDR2 FQNEAQ (reference sequence). The CDR3 loop spans 15 amino acids. Trimming stripped 1 base from V and 0 bases from J, with 7 bases between. The CDR3 spells CASSLGAISGNTIYF. CDR3 DNA: TGTGCCAGCAGCTTAGGAGCGATCTCTGGAAACACCATATATTTT. Together with reference TRBV7-9 and TRBJ1-3, the CDR3 gives the full variable domain: DTGVSQNPRHKITKRGQNVTFRCDPISEHNRLYWYRQTLGQGPEFLTYFQNEAQLEKSRLLSDRFSAERPKGSFSTLEIQRTEQGDSAMYLCASSLGAISGNTIYFGEGSWLTVV.

By share, this clonotype ranks as medium-sized. The chain links TRBV29-1 to TRBJ1-5, with 7 positions matching TRBD1. The CDR3 covers 14 residues. J was trimmed by 5 bases and V by 6 bases; bases with no gene match: 10. Germline V gene sequence: CDR1 SQVTM, CDR2 ANQGSEA. This CDR3 reads CSVFRQGHHQPQHF. The CDR3, as DNA: TGCAGCGTATTTAGACAGGGTCATCATCAGCCCCAGCATTTT.

This clonotype was recorded at least ten times. V is TRBV7-3 and J is TRBJ2-1, with 12 bases matching TRBD2. Germline lookup yields CDR1 SGHTA and CDR2 FQGTGA. V trimming: 4 bases; J trimming: 5 bases; junction bases outside the gene matches: 9. The CDR3 has 17 amino acids. CDR3 sequence (DNA): TGTGCCAGCAGCTCGATAACTAGCGGGAGGCGTAACAATGAGCAGTTCTTC. Amino acids: CASSSITSGRRNNEQFF.

The chain is built from TRBV20-1 and TRBJ2-1, with D unresolved. Germline V gene data show CDR1 as DFQATT and CDR2 as SNEGSKA (reference sequence). This CDR3 region has 14 residues. V shed 3 bases and J shed 0 bases, with 9 bases lying between them. This chain's CDR3 is CSARTLLSYNEQFF. The CDR3 coding sequence is TGCAGTGCTAGGACCCTACTCTCCTACAATGAGCAGTTCTTC.

This clonotype was detected many times. The chain has TRBV24-1 and TRBJ2-3; D might be TRBD1 (6 bases). Germline loops: CDR1 KGHDR, CDR2 SFDVKD. V gave up 9 bases and J gave up 0 bases, with 15 bases separating them. The CDR3 consists of 15 residues. The DNA of the CDR3 is TGTGCCACCGGATCCCCAACAGGGAGCACAGATACGCAGTATTTT. The encoded protein is CATGSPTGSTDTQYF.

This clonotype was counted ten times or more. The V gene is TRBV7-2, the J gene TRBJ1-5; D is unresolved. The CDR3 contains 15 residues. The germline gives CDR1 SGHTA, CDR2 FQGNSA. V gave up 4 bases and J gave up 3 bases, with 13 bases separating them. The CDR3, as DNA: TGTGCCAGCAGCTCCCCTACAGAACCCAATCAGCCCCAGCATTTT. As protein: CASSSPTEPNQPQHF.

This clonotype was seen repeatedly, ten times or more. V usage is TRBV5-1 and J usage is TRBJ1-1, with D maybe TRBD1 (6 bases). Trimming left V 4 bases short and J 8 bases short, with 12 bases between. CDR3 size: 12 residues. Germline CDR1 and CDR2: SGHRS and YFSETQ. The CDR3 region has the DNA TGCGCCAGCAGCCCAGAGACAGGCGAAGCTTTCTTT. Its translation: CASSPETGEAFF. The full variable domain, in which reference TRBV5-1 and TRBJ1-1 provide the parts outside the CDR3, is KAGVTQTPRYLIKTRGQQVTLSCSPISGHRSVSWYQQTPGQGLQFLFEYFSETQRNKGNFPGRFSGRQFSNSRSEMNVSTLELGDSALYLCASSPETGEAFFGQGTRLTVV.

The genes are TRBV4-1 and TRBJ1-5, with 11 bases identical to TRBD1. This CDR3 region has 14 residues. In germline, CDR1 is MGHRA, CDR2 YSYEKL. V trimming: 4 bases; J trimming: 5 bases; junction bases outside the gene matches: 1. DNA for the CDR3: TGCGCCAGCAGCCTGGGACAGGGGGATCAGCCCCAGCATTTT. This encodes CASSLGQGDQPQHF.

The gene calls are TRBV20-1 and TRBJ2-5, with 7 nucleotides matching TRBD1. With 3 bases clipped from V and 5 bases from J, the junction kept 6 bases outside the gene matches. The CDR3 has 13 residues. CDR1 DFQATT and CDR2 SNEGSKA come from the germline V gene (reference sequence). CDR3 DNA sequence: TGCAGTGCTAGCCGAGGGGGCATGGAGACCCAGTACTTC. Its protein is CSASRGGMETQYF.

This clonotype was observed a few times. The chain has TRBV7-3 and TRBJ2-1, with D maybe TRBD1 (6 bases). This CDR3 is built from 15 residues. Trimming shortened V by 1 base and J by 8 bases, and 15 bases separated the two germline ends. Germline V gene data show CDR1 as SGHTA and CDR2 as FQGTGA. The CDR3 coding sequence is TGTGCCAGCAGCTTAATCCAAGGGCAGGGGTATGAGCAGTTCTTC. Amino acid sequence: CASSLIQGQGYEQFF. The variable domain in full, with the rest retrieved from reference TRBV7-3 and TRBJ2-1, is GAGVSQTPSNKVTEKGKYVELRCDPISGHTALYWYRQSLGQGPEFLIYFQGTGAADDSGLPNDRFFAVRPEGSVSTLKIQRTERGDSAVYLCASSLIQGQGYEQFFGPGTRLTVL.

This clonotype has just a few counts. CDR3 coding DNA: TGTGCCAGCAGTTCGACAGGGCGAGGGAGCTATGGCTACACCTTC. Translated, it gives CASSSTGRGSYGYTF. This sequence joins TRBV28 and TRBJ1-2; 7 bases are shared with TRBD1. The germline V gene has CDR1 MDHEN and CDR2 SYDVKM. With 4 bases clipped from V and 4 bases from J, the junction kept 9 bases outside the gene matches. The CDR3 consists of 15 residues.

Points on this clonotype: A much larger clone lies one base from this, so it may be a read error. V is TRBV5-1 and J is TRBJ2-7; tentatively, D is TRBD1 (6 bases). Germline V gives CDR1 SGHRS, CDR2 YFSETQ. This CDR3 is 14 amino acids long. V lost 3 bases to trimming and J lost 3 bases, with 13 bases between them. As DNA, the CDR3 is TGCGCCAGCAGCTCCTTCGGGACACTCTACGAGCAGTACTTC. It codes for CASSSFGTLYEQYF.

This chain's CDR3 is CASTLNRPNSPLHF. DNA for the CDR3: TGTGCCAGCACCCTGAACAGGCCTAATTCACCCCTCCACTTT. V is TRBV2 and J is TRBJ1-6, with a weak D call TRBD1 (5 bases). The length of the CDR3 is 14 residues. V lost 7 bases and J lost 6, with 13 bases in between. Germline V lookup: CDR1 SNHLY, CDR2 FYNNEI.

This clonotype appeared many times. V is TRBV3-1 and J is TRBJ2-5; 12 bases align to TRBD2. CDR1 and CDR2 (germline): LGHDT, YNNKEL (reference sequence). The length of the CDR3 is 15 residues. The V segment lost 4 bases and the J segment 4 bases; nucleotides outside the gene matches: 4. The CDR3: CASSPRLAGAETQYF. CDR3 in DNA: TGTGCCAGCAGCCCTCGACTAGCGGGGGCAGAGACCCAGTACTTC.

This clonotype came up once. V gene TRBV5-8 combines with J gene TRBJ2-7; D possibly corresponds to TRBD2 (5 bases). CDR3 length: 11 residues. V lost 10 bases and J 3 bases, leaving 11 bases between the germline ends. Germline loops: CDR1 SGHTS, CDR2 YDEGEE. CDR3: CAGRRDYEQYF. Here the CDR3 DNA reads TGTGCCGGTCGCCGGGACTACGAGCAGTACTTC.

The chain links TRBV20-1 to TRBJ2-7; D ambiguous. The CDR3 is made up of 11 amino acids. V dropped 6 bases and J dropped 6 bases, with 12 bases sitting between them. Per germline, CDR1 DFQATT and CDR2 SNEGSKA (reference sequence). The CDR3 region has the DNA TGCAGTGCACCGCTACCGATCGAGCAGTACTTC. Residues: CSAPLPIEQYF.